A single sample gave rise to the 15 T cell receptor beta chains below, sequenced in a study of blood T cells in healthy people across ages. Primed by a sample-barcoded 5' primer and a J-beta primer mix, a second PCR proceeded for about 6 to 11 cycles. TCRdb analysed the 5' RACE reads with MiXCR anew, one entry per CDR3 protein. The sample holds around 1,500,000 distinct CDR3 sequences, 25% to 30% seen once. Input material: blood. The receptors shown here come from a woman in her twenties or thirties in good health.

The rearrangement joins TRBV7-2 to TRBJ1-6, with D possibly TRBD1 on 5 matching bases. CDR3 size: 17 residues. Germline CDR1 is SGHTA and CDR2 is FQGNSA. V was cut by 4 bases and J by 6 bases, with 19 bases left in between. CDR3 amino acids: CASSSAGGGTRNSPLHF. The CDR3 DNA follows: TGTGCCAGCAGCTCCGCCGGCGGGGGGACTCGTAATTCACCCCTCCACTTT.

A remark on this clonotype: This may be a read error, as it is one base from a much larger clone. The chain carries TRBV29-1 and TRBJ2-1; TRBD1 aligns across 8 bases. The CDR3 is made up of 13 amino acids. Germline V gene lookup returns CDR1 SQVTM and CDR2 ANQGSEA. V gave up 6 bases and J gave up 10 bases; unmatched junction bases: 11. CDR3 residues: CSVADRGGNEQFF. The CDR3, as DNA: TGCAGCGTGGCTGACAGGGGCGGGAACGAGCAGTTCTTC.

In DNA, the CDR3 is TGCGCCAGCAGCTCCGGGACCCACCCCGACAATGAGCAGTACTTC. The encoded protein is CASSSGTHPDNEQYF. This rearrangement joins TRBV5-1 to TRBJ2-7; D might be TRBD1 or TRBD2, each matching 5 bases. This CDR3 is 15 amino acids long. V lost 3 bases and J 7 bases, leaving 20 bases between the germline ends. Germline V CDR1 and CDR2: SGHRS, YFSETQ. Supplemented by reference TRBV5-1 and TRBJ2-7, the full variable domain reads KAGVTQTPRYLIKTRGQQVTLSCSPISGHRSVSWYQQTPGQGLQFLFEYFSETQRNKGNFPGRFSGRQFSNSRSEMNVSTLELGDSALYLCASSSGTHPDNEQYFGPGTRLTVT.

This clonotype has just a few counts. The chain is built from TRBV5-1 and TRBJ1-2; the match to TRBD1 covers 9 bases. The CDR3 sequence is 14 residues long. Germline V CDR1 and CDR2: SGHRS, YFSETQ. J gave up 8 bases and V 0 bases, and 5 bases lay outside the gene matches. The CDR3 coding sequence is TGCGCCAGCAGCTTGGATGGGACAGGGACCGGCTACACCTTC. It yields the protein CASSLDGTGTGYTF. The full variable domain, with the rest looked up from reference TRBV5-1 and TRBJ1-2, is KAGVTQTPRYLIKTRGQQVTLSCSPISGHRSVSWYQQTPGQGLQFLFEYFSETQRNKGNFPGRFSGRQFSNSRSEMNVSTLELGDSALYLCASSLDGTGTGYTFGSGTRLTVV.

This clonotype was recorded a few times. A read error may account for a junction end that differs from germline. The chain joins TRBV12-3 or TRBV12-4 to TRBJ2-7; D may be TRBD1 (5 bases). CDR3 length: 13 amino acids. CDR3 in amino acids: CTSRSARAYEQYF. For the CDR3, the DNA is TGTACCAGCAGATCGGCCAGGGCCTACGAGCAGTACTTC.

In the case of this clonotype: Germline is not matched at one junction end, which may reflect a read error. V and J are TRBV5-1 and TRBJ2-2, with 8 bases fitting TRBD1. There are 15 residues in the CDR3. Germline assignment: CDR1 SGHRS and CDR2 YFSETQ. The CDR3 coding sequence is TGCGCCAGCAGCCCGACAGGGGTCCTTTCCGGGGAGCGGTTTTTT. Its protein is CASSPTGVLSGERFF. Filled out from reference TRBV5-1 and TRBJ2-2, the complete variable domain reads KAGVTQTPRYLIKTRGQQVTLSCSPISGHRSVSWYQQTPGQGLQFLFEYFSETQRNKGNFPGRFSGRQFSNSRSEMNVSTLELGDSALYLCASSPTGVLSGERFFGEGSRLTVL.

The V call is TRBV29-1, the J call TRBJ2-5, with D tentatively TRBD1 or TRBD2 (5 bases each). The V end lost 5 bases, the J end lost 11 bases, and 21 bases lay between the germline ends. CDR3 length: 13 residues. Germline CDR1 SQVTM, CDR2 ANQGSEA. CDR3 in amino acids: CSVYRAGNWEQYF. The CDR3 DNA reads TGCAGCGTTTACCGGGCAGGGAACTGGGAGCAGTACTTC.

This chain joins TRBV11-2 and TRBJ1-2; D call uncertain. CDR3 size: 16 residues. V was cut by 0 bases and J by 0 bases, with 11 bases left in between. Germline loops: CDR1 SGHAT, CDR2 FQNNGV. CDR3 nucleotide sequence: TGTGCCAGCAGCTTAGATCGTGGGGTTCCTAACTATGGCTACACCTTC. This encodes CASSLDRGVPNYGYTF.

There are many counts of this clonotype. J is TRBJ1-5 and V is TRBV28; 7 bases line up with TRBD1. J gave up 6 bases and V 5 bases, and 13 bases lay outside the gene matches. Germline values: CDR1 MDHEN, CDR2 SYDVKM. The CDR3 is made up of 16 amino acids. The CDR3 sequence is CASSPYPDRVVQPQHF. The DNA for the CDR3 is TGTGCCAGCAGTCCCTACCCCGACAGGGTGGTTCAGCCCCAGCATTTT.

The chain employs TRBV20-1 and TRBJ2-3; 7 positions agree with TRBD2. Trimming at V came to 6 bases and at J to 1 base, leaving 7 bases not matched to a gene. This CDR3 is 14 amino acids long. The germline V gene has CDR1 DFQATT and CDR2 SNEGSKA (reference sequence). CDR3 region: CSAESSGRTDTQYF. Here the CDR3 DNA reads TGCAGTGCCGAGTCTAGCGGCCGCACAGATACGCAGTATTTT.

V is TRBV5-1 and J is TRBJ1-1; 8 bases fit TRBD1. The CDR3 spans 18 residues. J was trimmed by 0 bases and V by 4 bases; bases with no gene match: 14. Per germline, CDR1 SGHRS and CDR2 YFSETQ. CDR3 coding DNA: TGCGCCAGCAGCCGGGGGGACAGGAGTTCTACCATGAACACTGAAGCTTTCTTT. This encodes CASSRGDRSSTMNTEAFF.

The chain uses TRBV20-1 and TRBJ1-2; D might be TRBD1 (5 bases). V lost 3 bases, J lost 2 bases, and 13 bases lay in between. CDR3 length equals 14 residues. Per the germline V gene, CDR1 is DFQATT and CDR2 is SNEGSKA (reference sequence). The CDR3 DNA reads as TGCAGTGCTAGTGCGCAGGGCGTAAACTATGGCTACACCTTC. This codes for CSASAQGVNYGYTF.

This clonotype was seen many times. This chain joins TRBV5-1 and TRBJ2-4, with D perhaps matching TRBD1 or TRBD2 (5 bases each). The CDR3 sequence is 13 residues long. Germline V gene data show CDR1 as SGHRS and CDR2 as YFSETQ. The germline V and J ends were trimmed by 4 bases and 11 bases, with 16 bases remaining between them. The CDR3 sequence is CASSLEGPSVQYF. The CDR3 nucleotides read TGCGCCAGCAGCCTCGAGGGGCCCAGTGTTCAGTACTTC.

V and J are TRBV5-1 and TRBJ2-1; the match to TRBD2 covers 10 bases. The length of the CDR3 is 15 residues. Germline V CDR1 and CDR2: SGHRS, YFSETQ. J gave up 5 bases and V 4 bases, and 6 bases lay outside the gene matches. CDR3 sequence: CASSITSGVHNEQFF. CDR3 DNA: TGCGCCAGCAGCATTACTAGCGGGGTTCACAATGAGCAGTTCTTC.

The chain has TRBV27 and TRBJ2-7; 9 positions agree with TRBD2. After removal of 7 bases from V and 0 bases from J, the junction contained 13 bases not matched to a gene. CDR1 is MNHEY and CDR2 is SMNVEV in the germline V gene (reference sequence). The CDR3 sequence is 17 residues long. The CDR3 DNA reads TGTGCCAGCATAATCGGCGTGGCGGGGGGGTACTCCTACGAGCAGTACTTC. It codes for CASIIGVAGGYSYEQYF.